The TCR beta chain described here comes from a study of T cell responses to AZD1222 COVID-19 vaccine. Here immunoSEQ multiplex PCR was the method, and the copy in TCRdb shows in-frame clones only, minus some. Among more than 150,000 clones listed, approximately 92% were seen once. The clonotype originates from an adult in good health. The sequencing here drew on peripheral blood, taken on day 0 of AZD1222 vaccination.

The CDR3 DNA is TGTGCCAGCAGCGTAGAGTGGACAGGGGAGTTTTACAATGAGCAGTTCTTC. It codes for CASSVEWTGEFYNEQFF. The rearrangement uses TRBV9 and TRBJ2-1; 9 bases are a match to TRBD1. The trim removed 0 bases at V and 4 bases at J, leaving 8 bases unmatched. The V gene's germline CDR1 is SGDLS and CDR2 YYNGEE. This CDR3 is 17 amino acids long.